This TCR beta chain was sequenced in a study of T cell responses to AZD1222 COVID-19 vaccine. Whole-study results and caveats: Elevations in Spike-specific TCR breadth and depth followed administration of two AZD1222 doses.

Method: immunoSEQ multiplex PCR; TCRdb's copy keeps in-frame clones and lacks some. Of 110,000 or so clones in the sample, 70% to 90% were seen once. This clone turned up a few times. The target antigen is unknown. The CDR3 spans 15 residues. The ends were cut back, 1 base at V and 1 base at J, with 10 bases in the middle. CDR1 and CDR2 from the germline V gene are SEHNR and FQNEAQ (reference sequence). The starting material was peripheral blood, obtained 28 days after the second AZD1222 dose. V and J are TRBV7-9 and TRBJ1-1; possibly TRBD1 for D (5 bases). The sequence came from an adult who received the AZD1222 COVID-19 vaccine. In DNA, the CDR3 is TGTGCCAGCAGCTTAGGAATAGGACAGAACACTGAAGCTTTCTTT. Translated: CASSLGIGQNTEAFF.